The source of this T cell receptor beta chain is a study of vaccination and CD4 T cells after COVID-19. Study-wide background: Comprising six males and four females, the convalescent participants counted two Hispanic individuals among them. Control cultures were given a CEFX pool, an HIV-1 Nef pool, or no peptide. Findings of the study overall: For SARS-CoV-2-reactive clonotypes, the median went from about 20 to 38, a nonsignificant increase.

The germline V and J ends were trimmed by 0 bases and 3 bases, with 11 bases remaining between them. Looked up from germline, CDR1 is DFQATT and CDR2 is SNEGSKA (reference sequence). The CDR3 extends over 15 amino acids. Sample treatment: approximately nine-day PBMC culture with coronavirus spike peptide pools or control peptides (ViraFEST assay). This clonotype showed up just a few times. What it binds is not known. With the Oncomine TCR Beta short-read assay, DNA from cultured CD4+ T cells was sequenced. Investigators obtained genomic DNA by extraction from cultured CD4+ T cells. Using its own MiXCR run on the PCR reads, TCRdb lists one record per CDR3 protein. The sample has 12,000 or so distinct CDR3 sequences; 45% to 55% are singletons.

The chain joins TRBV20-1 to TRBJ1-4, with unresolved D. The material sequenced was CD4+ T cells from blood, cultured in vitro. This receptor was taken from a human donor who had recovered from COVID-19. This CDR3 reads CSARDHGSPNEKLFF. DNA of the CDR3: TGCAGTGCTAGAGATCATGGGTCGCCTAATGAAAAACTGTTTTTT.